These 32 T cell receptor beta chains originate from one sample sequenced in a study of OX40 agonist ivuxolimab in advanced cancers. Method: immunoSEQ multiplex PCR; TCRdb's copy keeps in-frame clones and lacks some. The table has 83,000 or so clones, 70% to 85% seen once. The specimen comprised CD4+ or CD8+ T cells sorted from blood, sampled in a trial of the OX40 agonist ivuxolimab. The receptors here all came from an adult with an advanced solid tumor such as melanoma, head and neck, liver or kidney cancer.

A few counts support this clone. The gene calls are TRBV18 and TRBJ1-5; weak D call: TRBD1 (6 bases). Germline CDR1 KGHSH, CDR2 LQKENI. The CDR3 is 14 amino acids. V shed 3 bases and J shed 4 bases, with 10 bases lying between them. CDR3 sequence reads: CASSPAGVNQPQHF. In DNA, the CDR3 is TGTGCCAGCTCACCGGCAGGGGTAAATCAGCCCCAGCATTTT.

The chain combines TRBV19 with TRBJ2-2, with TRBD1 matching 7 bases. Unmatched junction bases numbered 13, after V lost 7 bases and J lost 11 bases. Germline assignment: CDR1 LNHDA and CDR2 SQIVND (reference sequence). This CDR3 region has 14 residues. CDR3 DNA sequence: TGTGCCAGTAACGAAGGGGGCGCCGAGGGTGAGCTGTTTTTT. Its protein product is CASNEGGAEGELFF.

The chain joins TRBV7-8 to TRBJ2-1, with unresolved D. This CDR3 is 11 amino acids long. Per germline, CDR1 SGHVS and CDR2 FQNEAQ. The V end was cut by 3 bases, the J end by 9 bases, with 6 bases between. CDR3 sequence reads: CASSFLGEQFF. CDR3 in DNA: TGTGCCAGCAGCTTCCTGGGTGAGCAGTTCTTC.

The V call is TRBV7-9, the J call TRBJ2-1, with 9 nucleotides matching TRBD1. The CDR3 is 17 residues long. Germline trimming cut 5 bases from V and 8 bases from J; bases unmatched to any gene: 16. Germline V lookup: CDR1 SEHNR, CDR2 FQNEAQ (reference sequence). This CDR3 is CASSRIPGQGSLDEQFF. CDR3 nucleotide sequence: TGTGCCAGCAGCCGAATTCCGGGACAGGGATCTCTGGATGAGCAGTTCTTC. The full variable domain, completed using reference TRBV7-9 and TRBJ2-1, is DTGVSQNPRHKITKRGQNVTFRCDPISEHNRLYWYRQTLGQGPEFLTYFQNEAQLEKSRLLSDRFSAERPKGSFSTLEIQRTEQGDSAMYLCASSRIPGQGSLDEQFFGPGTRLTVL.

This rearrangement joins TRBV18 to TRBJ1-5; a possible D gene is TRBD1 (5 bases). With 6 bases removed from V and 5 bases from J, the gap between germline ends came to 11 bases. The CDR3 extends over 13 amino acids. Germline CDR1 is KGHSH and CDR2 is LQKENI. The CDR3 DNA sequence: TGTGCCAGCTCGGGGCTCGGGGATCAGCCCCAGCATTTT. Amino acids: CASSGLGDQPQHF. The full variable domain, its missing parts supplied by reference TRBV18 and TRBJ1-5, is NAGVMQNPRHLVRRRGQEARLRCSPMKGHSHVYWYRQLPEEGLKFMVYLQKENIIDESGMPKERFSAEFPKEGPSILRIQQVVRGDSAAYFCASSGLGDQPQHFGDGTRLSIL.

This chain joins TRBV4-1 and TRBJ1-5; unclear D gene. The CDR3 has 15 residues. CDR1 and CDR2 (germline): MGHRA, YSYEKL. V lost 4 bases and J 0 bases, leaving 10 bases between the germline ends. The CDR3 here is CASSPRDHSNQPQHF. In nucleotides, the CDR3 is TGCGCCAGCAGCCCCCGGGATCATAGCAATCAGCCCCAGCATTTT.

This chain uses TRBV2 with TRBJ2-4, with 7 bases fitting TRBD2. The J segment lost 2 bases and the V segment lost 4 bases, leaving 2 bases of the junction unmatched. The CDR3 is 14 amino acids. Germline loops: CDR1 SNHLY, CDR2 FYNNEI. The CDR3 bases are TGTGCCAGCAGTGTGGGACTAACCAAAAACATTCAGTACTTC. It is translated as CASSVGLTKNIQYF.

This sequence joins TRBV4-2 and TRBJ2-1, with a tentative D call TRBD2 (5 bases). CDR3 size: 16 residues. V lost 4 bases and J 6 bases, leaving 19 bases between the germline ends. Germline loops: CDR1 LGHNA, CDR2 YNFKEQ. CDR3 DNA sequence: TGTGCCAGCAGCCGTCGGCGCGACTGGAGGAGCAATGAGCAGTTCTTC. Its translation: CASSRRRDWRSNEQFF.

In DNA form, the CDR3 reads TGTGCCAGCAGTGCCTCAGGGGCAGGAGATTCGGAGACCCAGTACTTC. It specifies CASSASGAGDSETQYF. The rearrangement uses TRBV2 and TRBJ2-5, with D maybe TRBD1 (6 bases). Germline V gene lookup returns CDR1 SNHLY and CDR2 FYNNEI. Trimming pared 4 bases from V and 5 bases from J, leaving 20 bases between. CDR3 size: 16 residues.

The chain carries TRBV5-1 and TRBJ1-1, with D hard to call. The CDR3 runs 12 residues. Germline lookup yields CDR1 SGHRS and CDR2 YFSETQ. Trimming stripped 0 bases from V and 7 bases from J, with 7 bases between. The CDR3 region has the DNA TGCGCCAGCAGCTTGGGGGCCCTTGAAGCTTTCTTT. It yields the protein CASSLGALEAFF.

This chain joins TRBV7-2 and TRBJ2-7; TRBD2 matches 11 bases. This CDR3 spans 14 amino acids. The V gene's germline CDR1 is SGHTA and CDR2 FQGNSA. With V trimmed by 5 bases and J by 6 bases, 6 bases remained unmatched. The CDR3 nucleotides are TGTGCCAGCAGCCCGACTAGCGGGGTGGGCGAGCAGTACTTC. Its translation: CASSPTSGVGEQYF.

The chain is built from TRBV7-9 and TRBJ2-7, with D possibly being TRBD1 or TRBD2 (6 bases each). The CDR3 consists of 15 residues. CDR1 and CDR2 from the germline V gene are SEHNR and FQNEAQ (reference sequence). Trimming shortened V by 5 bases and J by 4 bases, and 18 bases separated the two germline ends. CDR3: CASSASGASLYEQYF. CDR3 coding DNA: TGTGCCAGCAGCGCCTCGGGGGCCTCTCTGTACGAGCAGTACTTC.

The V gene is TRBV19, the J gene TRBJ1-4; the D is unclear. Germline lookup yields CDR1 LNHDA and CDR2 SQIVND (reference sequence). The CDR3 consists of 16 residues. V shed 8 bases and J shed 2 bases, with 18 bases lying between them. Written as DNA, the CDR3 is TGTGCCAGTGCCTATTATGGGCTGGCGACTAATGAAAAACTGTTTTTT. This sequence encodes CASAYYGLATNEKLFF. Supplemented by reference TRBV19 and TRBJ1-4, the full variable domain reads DGGITQSPKYLFRKEGQNVTLSCEQNLNHDAMYWYRQDPGQGLRLIYYSQIVNDFQKGDIAEGYSVSREKKESFPLTVTSAQKNPTAFYLCASAYYGLATNEKLFFGSGTQLSVL.

The chain joins TRBV5-6 to TRBJ2-2; D possibly corresponds to TRBD2 (6 bases). Germline CDR1 reads SGHDT; CDR2 reads YYEEEE. The CDR3 is 16 residues long. V was pared by 3 bases and J by 4 bases, with 16 bases between. CDR3 in amino acids: CASSWDSFRGTGELFF. CDR3 coding DNA: TGTGCCAGCAGCTGGGACTCTTTTCGCGGCACCGGGGAGCTGTTTTTT.

The chain couples TRBV30 to TRBJ1-5, with TRBD1 matching 8 bases. The CDR3 spans 14 residues. V shed 0 bases, J shed 4 bases, and the junction held 2 bases outside the gene matches. Germline assignment: CDR1 GTSNPN and CDR2 SVGIG (reference sequence). In DNA form, the CDR3 reads TGTGCCTGGAGTGTACAGGGGGGGAATCAGCCCCAGCATTTT. Residues: CAWSVQGGNQPQHF.

The chain employs TRBV6-4 and TRBJ2-6; D remains ambiguous. The CDR3 is 18 amino acids. With 5 bases removed from V and 5 bases from J, the gap between germline ends came to 22 bases. Germline V gene lookup returns CDR1 MRHNA and CDR2 SNTAGT. Here the CDR3 reads CASSTYCSRQSRANVLTF. As DNA, the CDR3 is TGTGCCAGCAGTACGTATTGCTCACGACAAAGTCGGGCCAACGTCCTGACTTTC.

The genes are TRBV6-1 and TRBJ1-4; D not certain. The germline V and J ends were trimmed by 6 bases and 7 bases, with 15 bases remaining between them. Germline-derived CDR1 and CDR2 are MNHNS and SASEGT. The CDR3 loop spans 14 amino acids. The CDR3 region has the DNA TGTGCCAGCAGGATAGGAACGAGAGCTGAAAAACTGTTTTTT. It codes for CASRIGTRAEKLFF.

This clone was picked up one time. The chain has TRBV6-5 and TRBJ1-1; tentative D call: TRBD1 (6 bases). Germline lookup yields CDR1 MNHEY and CDR2 SVGAGI. Trimming removed 4 bases from V and 1 base from J, with 10 bases in between. The CDR3 loop spans 14 amino acids. This chain's CDR3 is CASSFGRGNTEAFF. The CDR3 region has the DNA TGTGCCAGCAGTTTTGGCAGGGGGAACACTGAAGCTTTCTTT.

The gene calls are TRBV19 and TRBJ1-5, with 9 bases lining up with TRBD1. This CDR3 is built from 17 residues. Germline CDR1 LNHDA, CDR2 SQIVND (reference sequence). The trim removed 4 bases at V and 2 bases at J, leaving 9 bases unmatched. The CDR3 sequence is CASSKEIWTGGNQPQHF. The CDR3 region has the DNA TGTGCCAGTAGTAAAGAGATTTGGACAGGGGGCAATCAGCCCCAGCATTTT.

V and J are TRBV27 and TRBJ1-1, with D perhaps matching TRBD1 (5 bases). V lost 6 bases and J lost 3, with 8 bases in between. CDR3 length: 12 residues. The germline V gene encodes CDR1 MNHEY and CDR2 SMNVEV (reference sequence). In nucleotides, the CDR3 is TGTGCCAGCAGGGGCAGGGACACTGAAGCTTTCTTT. As protein: CASRGRDTEAFF.

This chain joins TRBV4-2 and TRBJ2-3; 7 nucleotides line up with TRBD2. The V gene end was trimmed by 0 bases and the J gene end by 2 bases; junction bases not matched to a gene: 8. Germline values: CDR1 LGHNA, CDR2 YNFKEQ. There are 17 residues in the CDR3. For the CDR3, the DNA is TGTGCCAGCAGCCAAGATTATGGTAGCGGGCTCACAGATACGCAGTATTTT. Its protein is CASSQDYGSGLTDTQYF.

The CDR3 region is CASSYSFRDIYGYTF. CDR3 in DNA: TGTGCCAGCAGTTACTCGTTCCGGGACATATATGGCTACACCTTC. The rearrangement uses TRBV6-6 and TRBJ1-2; D perhaps matches TRBD1 (6 bases). CDR3 size: 15 residues. The germline V gene has CDR1 MNHNY and CDR2 SVGAGI (reference sequence). Trimming pared 0 bases from V and 5 bases from J, leaving 13 bases between.

The V gene is TRBV4-2, the J gene TRBJ1-2; 9 positions match TRBD1. This CDR3 region has 18 residues. The V and J ends lost 1 base and 6 bases, in that order; junction bases with no gene match: 15. CDR1 is LGHNA, CDR2 YNFKEQ, per germline. CDR3 in amino acids: CASSQVNPGQGLLDGYTF. In DNA, the CDR3 is TGTGCCAGCAGCCAAGTTAACCCGGGACAGGGACTTCTGGATGGCTACACCTTC.

CDR3 DNA: TGTGCCAGCAGGGGCGGATTAGGTTCACCCCTCCACTTT. It is translated as CASRGGLGSPLHF. The V call is TRBV6-5, the J call TRBJ1-6; D is ambiguous. Between the trimmed V and J ends, which lost 6 bases and 9 bases, there was a span of 12 bases. The CDR3 has 13 residues. Per germline, CDR1 MNHEY and CDR2 SVGAGI.

The V gene is TRBV11-3, the J gene TRBJ2-1, with a weak D call TRBD2 (5 bases). Trimming left V 5 bases short and J 7 bases short, with 18 bases between. Looked up from germline, CDR1 is SGHNT and CDR2 is YENEEA. This CDR3 has 15 amino acids. CDR3 in DNA: TGTGCCAGCAGCCGTACCAACCACCCGGGGAATGAGCAGTTCTTC. This gives the protein CASSRTNHPGNEQFF.

The genes are TRBV6-6 and TRBJ1-2; the match to TRBD1 covers 10 bases. The CDR3 has 15 residues. The germline V gene has CDR1 MNHNY and CDR2 SVGAGI (reference sequence). Trimming at V came to 4 bases and at J to 5 bases, leaving 7 bases not matched to a gene. CDR3 protein: CASSLSGTGEYGYTF. In nucleotides, the CDR3 is TGTGCCAGCAGTTTGTCCGGGACAGGGGAATATGGCTACACCTTC.

The rearrangement joins TRBV4-2 to TRBJ1-2, with a weak D call TRBD1 (6 bases). V dropped 5 bases and J dropped 4 bases, with 14 bases sitting between them. This CDR3 contains 14 residues. Germline loops: CDR1 LGHNA, CDR2 YNFKEQ. CDR3 region: CASSSSTGLYGYTF. Here the CDR3 DNA reads TGTGCCAGCAGCTCCTCGACAGGACTCTATGGCTACACCTTC.

DNA for the CDR3: TGTGCCTGGAGATCAGGGGATAACTATGGCTACACCTTC. Protein sequence: CAWRSGDNYGYTF. The chain uses TRBV30 and TRBJ1-2, with TRBD1 as a possible D gene (6 bases). The length of the CDR3 is 13 residues. Trimming removed 3 bases at V and 1 base at J, with 9 bases between. Germline loops: CDR1 GTSNPN, CDR2 SVGIG (reference sequence).

The chain couples TRBV6-1 to TRBJ1-2; no clear D. Germline V CDR1 and CDR2: MNHNS, SASEGT. The CDR3 spans 14 residues. V was trimmed by 2 bases and J by 0 bases, leaving 7 bases between them. CDR3 sequence: CASSERLANYGYTF. The CDR3 DNA sequence: TGTGCCAGCAGTGAACGGCTAGCTAACTATGGCTACACCTTC.

The gene calls are TRBV19 and TRBJ2-2; the D is unclear. The CDR3 length is 16 residues. From germline, CDR1 is LNHDA and CDR2 SQIVND (reference sequence). V lost 3 bases and J lost 0, with 11 bases in between. The DNA of the CDR3 is TGTGCCAGTAGTATCTCGCCCCTCACGAACACCGGGGAGCTGTTTTTT. Amino acid sequence: CASSISPLTNTGELFF.

The V gene is TRBV6-1, the J gene TRBJ2-2, with D unclear. Germline CDR1 MNHNS, CDR2 SASEGT. The V gene lost 3 bases and the J gene lost 1 base, with 6 bases spanning the gap. This CDR3 has 14 residues. In nucleotides, the CDR3 is TGTGCCAGCAGTGACTGGGGGAACACCGGGGAGCTGTTTTTT. It is translated as CASSDWGNTGELFF.

V gene TRBV5-4 combines with J gene TRBJ2-7; D is perhaps TRBD1 (6 bases). Germline values: CDR1 SGHNT, CDR2 YYREEE (reference sequence). Deletions cut 4 bases from V and 3 bases from J, with 14 bases between. CDR3 length equals 14 residues. The CDR3 DNA is TGTGCCAGCAGCCCCGGGACAAGGGTCTACGAGCAGTACTTC. It encodes CASSPGTRVYEQYF.